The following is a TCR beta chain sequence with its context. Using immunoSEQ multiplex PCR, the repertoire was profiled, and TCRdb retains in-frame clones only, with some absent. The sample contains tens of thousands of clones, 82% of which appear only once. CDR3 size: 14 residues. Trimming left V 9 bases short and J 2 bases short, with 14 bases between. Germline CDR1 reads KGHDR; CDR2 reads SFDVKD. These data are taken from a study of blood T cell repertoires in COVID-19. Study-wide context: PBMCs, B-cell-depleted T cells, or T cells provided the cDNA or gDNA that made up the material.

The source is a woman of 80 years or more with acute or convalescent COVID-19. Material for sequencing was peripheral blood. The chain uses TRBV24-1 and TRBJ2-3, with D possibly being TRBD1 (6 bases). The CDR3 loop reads CATGTRTVTDTQYF. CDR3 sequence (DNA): TGTGCCACCGGGACCCGGACAGTCACAGATACGCAGTATTTT.